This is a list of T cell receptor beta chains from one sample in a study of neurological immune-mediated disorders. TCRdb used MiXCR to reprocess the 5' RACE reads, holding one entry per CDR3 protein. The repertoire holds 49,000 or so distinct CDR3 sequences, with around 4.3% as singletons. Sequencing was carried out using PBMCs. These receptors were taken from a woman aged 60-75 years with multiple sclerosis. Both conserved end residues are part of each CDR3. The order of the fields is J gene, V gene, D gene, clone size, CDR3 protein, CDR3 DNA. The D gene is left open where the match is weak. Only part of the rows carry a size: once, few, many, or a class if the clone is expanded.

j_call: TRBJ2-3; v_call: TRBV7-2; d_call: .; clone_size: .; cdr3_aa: CASSHSGQFSDTQYF; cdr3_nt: TGTGCCAGCAGCCATAGCGGACAGTTTTCTGATACGCAGTATTTT
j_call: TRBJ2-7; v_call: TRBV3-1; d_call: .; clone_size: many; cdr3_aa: CASSQGGGVAEQYF; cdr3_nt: TGTGCCAGCAGCCAAGGAGGAGGGGTTGCCGAGCAGTACTTC
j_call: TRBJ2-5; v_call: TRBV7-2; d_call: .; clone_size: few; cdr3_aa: CASSLKLQETQYF; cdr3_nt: TGTGCCAGCAGCTTAAAGCTACAAGAGACCCAGTACTTC
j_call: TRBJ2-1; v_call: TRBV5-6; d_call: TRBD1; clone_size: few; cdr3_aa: CASSLQGDYNEQFF; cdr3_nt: TGTGCCAGCAGCCTACAGGGGGACTACAATGAGCAGTTCTTC
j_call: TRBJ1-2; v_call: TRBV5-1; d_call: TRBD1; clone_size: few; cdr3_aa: CASSPGQGGPYGYTF; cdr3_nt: TGCGCCAGCAGCCCAGGACAGGGTGGACCCTATGGCTACACCTTC
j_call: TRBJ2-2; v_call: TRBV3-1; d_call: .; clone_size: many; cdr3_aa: CASSQPTGELFF; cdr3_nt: TGTGCCAGCAGCCAGCCCACCGGGGAGCTGTTTTTT
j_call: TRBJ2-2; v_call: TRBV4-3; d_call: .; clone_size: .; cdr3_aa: CASSQDGTGELFF; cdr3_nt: TGCGCCAGCAGCCAAGATGGCACCGGGGAGCTGTTTTTT
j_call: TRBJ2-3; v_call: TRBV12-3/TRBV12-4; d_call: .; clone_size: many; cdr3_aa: CASRAAPTDTQYF; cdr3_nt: TGTGCCAGCCGGGCGGCCCCCACAGATACGCAGTATTTT
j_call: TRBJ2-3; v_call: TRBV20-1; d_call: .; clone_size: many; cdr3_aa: CSAPEGIGDTQYF; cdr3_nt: TGCAGTGCCCCGGAAGGGATTGGGGATACGCAGTATTTT
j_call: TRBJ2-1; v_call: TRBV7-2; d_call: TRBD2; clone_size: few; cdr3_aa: CASSPSGRDNEQFF; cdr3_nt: TGTGCCAGCAGCCCGAGCGGGAGAGACAATGAGCAGTTCTTC
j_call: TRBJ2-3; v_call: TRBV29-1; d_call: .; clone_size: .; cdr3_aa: CSVEEGGTDTQYF; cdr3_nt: TGCAGCGTTGAAGAGGGGGGAACAGATACGCAGTATTTT
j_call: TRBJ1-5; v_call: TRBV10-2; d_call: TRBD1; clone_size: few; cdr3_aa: CASSGTGGAYQPQHF; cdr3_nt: TGCGCCAGCAGTGGGACAGGGGGCGCGTATCAGCCCCAGCATTTT
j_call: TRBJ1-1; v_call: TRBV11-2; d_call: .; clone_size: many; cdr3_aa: CASSQDTNTEAFF; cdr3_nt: TGTGCCAGCAGCCAAGATACAAACACTGAAGCTTTCTTT
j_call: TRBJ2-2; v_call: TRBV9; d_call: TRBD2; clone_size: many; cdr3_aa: CASSVGAGEGHTGELFF; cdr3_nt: TGTGCCAGCAGCGTAGGGGCGGGAGAAGGCCACACCGGGGAGCTGTTTTTT
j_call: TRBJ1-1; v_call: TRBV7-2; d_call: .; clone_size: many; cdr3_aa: CASSFKGNTEAFF; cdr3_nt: TGTGCCAGCAGCTTTAAGGGGAACACTGAAGCTTTCTTT
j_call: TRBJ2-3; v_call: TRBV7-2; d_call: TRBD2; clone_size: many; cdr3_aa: CASSLHGGAGTDTQYF; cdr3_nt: TGTGCCAGCAGCTTACACGGGGGGGCCGGGACAGATACGCAGTATTTT
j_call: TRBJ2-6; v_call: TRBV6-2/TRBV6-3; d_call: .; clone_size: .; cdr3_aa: CASSSPLGASSGANVLTF; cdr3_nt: TGTGCCAGCAGTTCCCCCCTGGGGGCGAGCTCTGGGGCCAACGTCCTGACTTTC
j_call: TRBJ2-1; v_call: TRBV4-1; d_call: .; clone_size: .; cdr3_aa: CASSQEQGYNEQFF; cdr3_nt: TGCGCCAGCAGCCAAGAACAGGGTTACAATGAGCAGTTCTTC
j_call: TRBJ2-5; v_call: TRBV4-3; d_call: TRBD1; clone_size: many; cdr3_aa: CASSQEGTAALETQYF; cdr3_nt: TGCGCCAGCAGCCAAGAAGGGACAGCCGCCTTAGAGACCCAGTACTTC
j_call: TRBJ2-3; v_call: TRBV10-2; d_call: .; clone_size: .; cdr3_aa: CAEGGSTDTQYF; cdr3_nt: TGCGCCGAGGGGGGGAGCACAGATACGCAGTATTTT
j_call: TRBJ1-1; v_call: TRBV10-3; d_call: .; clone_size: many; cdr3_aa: CAISDMTNTEAFF; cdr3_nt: TGTGCCATCAGTGACATGACGAACACTGAAGCTTTCTTT
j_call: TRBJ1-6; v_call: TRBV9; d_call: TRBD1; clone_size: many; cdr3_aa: CASSPGQLDSPLHF; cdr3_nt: TGTGCCAGCAGCCCGGGACAGCTCGACTCACCCCTCCACTTT
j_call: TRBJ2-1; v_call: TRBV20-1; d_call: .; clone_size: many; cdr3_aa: CSARDPAGLASYNEQFF; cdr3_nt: TGCAGTGCTAGGGACCCGGCCGGACTGGCCTCCTACAATGAGCAGTTCTTC
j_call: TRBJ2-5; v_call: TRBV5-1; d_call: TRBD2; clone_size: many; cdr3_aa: CASSPWIGLAGFRETQYF; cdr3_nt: TGCGCCAGCAGCCCTTGGATCGGCCTAGCGGGCTTCAGGGAGACCCAGTACTTC
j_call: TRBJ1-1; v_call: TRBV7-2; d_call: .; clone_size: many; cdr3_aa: CASSLEGGAPTEAFF; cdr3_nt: TGTGCCAGCAGCTTAGAGGGGGGGGCGCCCACTGAAGCTTTCTTT
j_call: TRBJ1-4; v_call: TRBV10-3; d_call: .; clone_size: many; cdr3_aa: CAISERNEKLFF; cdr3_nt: TGTGCCATCTCGGAGCGTAATGAAAAACTGTTTTTT
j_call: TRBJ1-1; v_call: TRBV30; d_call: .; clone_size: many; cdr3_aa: CARIPTRLTVNTEAFF; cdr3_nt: TGTGCCCGAATTCCGACCCGATTGACAGTGAACACTGAAGCTTTCTTT
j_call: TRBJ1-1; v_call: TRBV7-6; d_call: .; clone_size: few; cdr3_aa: CASSLAGAHVYTEAFF; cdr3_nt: TGTGCCAGCAGCTTAGCGGGGGCGCACGTCTACACTGAAGCTTTCTTT
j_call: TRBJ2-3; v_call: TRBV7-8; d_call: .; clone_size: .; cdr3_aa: CASSSGLQATQYF; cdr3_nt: TGTGCCAGCAGCTCGGGACTCCAGGCTACGCAGTATTTT
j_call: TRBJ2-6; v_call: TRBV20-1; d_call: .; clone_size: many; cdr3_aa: CSAREFSGANVLTF; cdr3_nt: TGCAGTGCTAGGGAGTTCTCTGGGGCCAACGTCCTGACTTTC
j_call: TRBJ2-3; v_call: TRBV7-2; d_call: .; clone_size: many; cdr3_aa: CASSFGAGEATDTQYF; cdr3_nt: TGTGCCAGCAGCTTCGGGGCCGGGGAGGCCACAGATACGCAGTATTTT
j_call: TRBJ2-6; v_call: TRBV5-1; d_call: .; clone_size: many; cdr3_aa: CASSKGGNGANVLTF; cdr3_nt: TGCGCCAGCAGTAAAGGGGGTAATGGGGCCAACGTCCTGACTTTC
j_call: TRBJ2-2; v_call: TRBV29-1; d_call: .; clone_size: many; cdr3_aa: CSVGDTGELFF; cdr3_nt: TGCAGCGTTGGGGATACCGGGGAGCTGTTTTTT
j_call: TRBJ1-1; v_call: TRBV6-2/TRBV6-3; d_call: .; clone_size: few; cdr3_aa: CASSPSTENTEAFF; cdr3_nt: TGTGCCAGCAGCCCATCCACGGAGAACACTGAAGCTTTCTTT
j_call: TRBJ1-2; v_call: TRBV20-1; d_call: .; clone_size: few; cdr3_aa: CSARDFGSGFNYGYTF; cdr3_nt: TGCAGTGCTAGAGATTTCGGCAGTGGTTTTAACTATGGCTACACCTTC
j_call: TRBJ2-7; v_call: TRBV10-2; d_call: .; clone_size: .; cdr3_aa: CASSGLEGHEQYF; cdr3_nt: TGCGCCAGCAGTGGACTAGAGGGGCACGAGCAGTACTTC
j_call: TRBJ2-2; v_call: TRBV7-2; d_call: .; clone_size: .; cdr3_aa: CASSLALGSGGELFF; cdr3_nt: TGTGCCAGCAGCTTAGCTTTGGGGTCTGGCGGGGAGCTGTTTTTT
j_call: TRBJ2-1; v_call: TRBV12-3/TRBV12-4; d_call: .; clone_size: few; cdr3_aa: CASSLELTDYNEQFF; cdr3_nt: TGTGCCAGCAGTTTAGAGTTGACAGATTACAATGAGCAGTTCTTC
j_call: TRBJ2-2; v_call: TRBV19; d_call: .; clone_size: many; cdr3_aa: CASSRGTGELFF; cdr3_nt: TGTGCCAGTAGTAGGGGCACCGGGGAGCTGTTTTTT
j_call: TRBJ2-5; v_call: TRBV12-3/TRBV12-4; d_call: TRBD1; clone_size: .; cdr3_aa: CASSFDTGGETQYF; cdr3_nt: TGTGCCAGCAGTTTTGACACAGGGGGGGAGACCCAGTACTTC
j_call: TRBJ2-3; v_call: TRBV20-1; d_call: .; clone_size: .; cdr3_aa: CSARVRRRGITDTQYF; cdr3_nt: TGCAGTGCTAGGGTTCGCAGACGAGGGATCACAGATACGCAGTATTTT
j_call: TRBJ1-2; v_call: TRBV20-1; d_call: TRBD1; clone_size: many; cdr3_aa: CSARDHGDSLRGYTF; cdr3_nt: TGCAGTGCTAGAGATCATGGGGACAGCCTAAGGGGCTACACCTTC
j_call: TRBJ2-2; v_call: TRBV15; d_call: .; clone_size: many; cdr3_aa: CATSPERGGTGELFF; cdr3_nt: TGTGCCACCAGCCCCGAGCGAGGGGGAACCGGGGAGCTGTTTTTT
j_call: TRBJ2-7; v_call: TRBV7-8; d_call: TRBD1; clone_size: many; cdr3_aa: CASRGTGLDYEQYF; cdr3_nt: TGTGCCAGCAGAGGGACAGGGTTGGACTACGAGCAGTACTTC
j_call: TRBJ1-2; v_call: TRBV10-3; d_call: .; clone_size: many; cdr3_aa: CAIRHLTDYGYTF; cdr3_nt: TGTGCCATCAGACACCTGACCGATTATGGCTACACCTTC
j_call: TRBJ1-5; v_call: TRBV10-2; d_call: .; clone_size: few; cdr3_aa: CASSESSNQPQHF; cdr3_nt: TGCGCCAGCAGTGAAAGTAGCAATCAGCCCCAGCATTTT
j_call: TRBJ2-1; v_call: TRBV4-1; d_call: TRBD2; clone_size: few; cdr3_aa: CASSLLAGGDNEQFF; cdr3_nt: TGCGCCAGCAGCCTTCTAGCGGGGGGGGACAATGAGCAGTTCTTC
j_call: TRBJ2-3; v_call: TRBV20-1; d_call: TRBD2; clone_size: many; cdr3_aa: CSAETSGADTQYF; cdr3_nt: TGCAGTGCGGAGACTAGCGGAGCAGATACGCAGTATTTT
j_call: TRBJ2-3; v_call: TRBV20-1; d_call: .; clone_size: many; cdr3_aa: CSATRDTDLVADTQYF; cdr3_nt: TGCAGTGCTACCCGGGACACCGACCTCGTGGCAGATACGCAGTATTTT
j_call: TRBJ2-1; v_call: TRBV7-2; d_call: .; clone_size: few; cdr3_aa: CASSLAATSYNEQFF; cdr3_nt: TGTGCCAGCAGCTTAGCAGCGACCTCCTACAATGAGCAGTTCTTC
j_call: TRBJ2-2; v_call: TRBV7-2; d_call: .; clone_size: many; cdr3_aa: CASSQWDGGELFF; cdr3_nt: TGTGCCAGCAGCCAATGGGACGGCGGGGAGCTGTTTTTT